This record looks at one T cell receptor (beta chain) sequence and its context. The record originates from a study of blood T cell repertoires in COVID-19. At the level of the study: In each case, the material was cDNA or gDNA derived from T cells, B-cell-depleted T cells, or PBMCs.

V lost 4 bases and J 0 bases, leaving 12 bases between the germline ends. Germline lookup yields CDR1 MNHEY and CDR2 SVGAGI. The CDR3 has 16 amino acids. In the authors' methods: Reference gene primers were amplified, and this amplification served to estimate nucleated cell counts. Here immunoSEQ multiplex PCR was the method, and the copy in TCRdb shows in-frame clones only, minus some. That table gives V, J and clone size, and the DNA gave D and trimming. The table includes roughly 24,000 clones, over 90% detected once. The chain uses TRBV6-5 and TRBJ2-2; possibly TRBD1 for D (6 bases). The sequence came from a human donor in a cohort sampled during active COVID-19. The sequencing input was peripheral blood. DNA of the CDR3: TGTGCCAGCAGTTTCGACAGGACCACGAACACCGGGGAGCTGTTTTTT. This sequence encodes CASSFDRTTNTGELFF.